The 23 T cell receptor beta chains given below trace back to one sample, sequenced in a study of vaccination and CD4 T cells after COVID-19. No antigen has been identified for these receptors. The Oncomine TCR Beta short-read assay generated sequence data from the DNA of cultured CD4+ T cells. TCRdb re-analysed the PCR reads in MiXCR, keeping a single row per CDR3 protein. The sample consists of some 20,000 distinct CDR3 sequences, around two fifths of them appearing once. Treatment defined: roughly 10-day PBMC culture with coronavirus spike peptide pools or control peptides (ViraFEST assay). Sequencing was done on a sample of CD4+ T cells from blood, cultured in vitro. The origin of the receptors is a human donor who had recovered from COVID-19.

In its sample, this clonotype was seen a few times. The gene calls are TRBV24-1 and TRBJ2-5, with TRBD2 identical over 7 bases. Germline-derived CDR1 and CDR2 are KGHDR and SFDVKD. Germline trimming cut 9 bases from V and 4 bases from J; bases unmatched to any gene: 10. This CDR3 comprises 14 residues. The CDR3 DNA reads as TGTGCCACCCGCGGGGGAGGGATCACAGAGACCCAGTACTTC. This translates into CATRGGGITETQYF.

J is TRBJ1-4 and V is TRBV18, with D hard to call. CDR3 length equals 14 residues. The germline gives CDR1 KGHSH, CDR2 LQKENI. The ends were cut back, 2 bases at V and 7 bases at J, with 11 bases in the middle. CDR3 in DNA: TGTGCCAGCTCACCAGGGGAGGTTGGTGAAAAACTGTTTTTT. Its translation: CASSPGEVGEKLFF. The full variable domain, in which reference TRBV18 and TRBJ1-4 provide the parts outside the CDR3, is NAGVMQNPRHLVRRRGQEARLRCSPMKGHSHVYWYRQLPEEGLKFMVYLQKENIIDESGMPKERFSAEFPKEGPSILRIQQVVRGDSAAYFCASSPGEVGEKLFFGSGTQLSVL.

The J gene is TRBJ2-5, the V gene TRBV6-1, with D possibly TRBD2 on 6 matching bases. Trimming shortened V by 8 bases and J by 2 bases, and 9 bases separated the two germline ends. This CDR3 is built from 12 residues. Germline CDR1 reads MNHNS; CDR2 reads SASEGT. The CDR3 DNA reads TGTGCCAGCCGGGAGCCTCAAGAGACCCAGTACTTC. It encodes CASREPQETQYF.

In this sample, this clonotype turned up a few times. V is TRBV20-1 and J is TRBJ1-5; D call uncertain. V shed 7 bases and J shed 0 bases, with 7 bases lying between them. Germline V CDR1 and CDR2: DFQATT, SNEGSKA (reference sequence). The CDR3 is 12 residues long. The CDR3 DNA is TGCAGTGTAGCGAATAGCAATCAGCCCCAGCATTTT. Its protein product is CSVANSNQPQHF.

V usage is TRBV7-2 and J usage is TRBJ1-4, with D possibly matching TRBD1 (6 bases). Germline V CDR1 and CDR2: SGHTA, FQGNSA. The germline V and J ends were trimmed by 1 base and 8 bases, with 11 bases remaining between them. The CDR3 is made up of 14 amino acids. The CDR3 sequence: CASSLDGGREKLFF. CDR3 DNA sequence: TGTGCCAGCAGCTTAGATGGGGGCCGGGAAAAACTGTTTTTT.

The chain couples TRBV5-4 to TRBJ2-4; 10 bases align to TRBD2. J lost 4 bases, V lost 3 bases, and 4 bases had no gene match. Germline V gene lookup returns CDR1 SGHNT and CDR2 YYREEE (reference sequence). The CDR3 is 15 amino acids. The CDR3 region has the DNA TGTGCCAGCAGCTCAACTAGCGGGGAGAAAAACATTCAGTACTTC. Residues: CASSSTSGEKNIQYF. Combining the CDR3 with reference TRBV5-4 and TRBJ2-4 gives the whole variable domain ETGVTQSPTHLIKTRGQQVTLRCSSQSGHNTVSWYQQALGQGPQFIFQYYREEENGRGNFPPRFSGLQFPNYSSELNVNALELDDSALYLCASSSTSGEKNIQYFGAGTRLSVL.

The J gene is TRBJ1-2, the V gene TRBV20-1; no clear D gene. The V end lost 4 bases, the J end lost 0 bases, and 3 bases lay between the germline ends. The germline V gene has CDR1 DFQATT and CDR2 SNEGSKA (reference sequence). The CDR3 has 11 amino acids. As DNA, the CDR3 is TGCAGTGCTAATGCTAACTATGGCTACACCTTC. Translating gives CSANANYGYTF.

The CDR3 nucleotides are TGTGCCAGCAGTTTATTAGGGACAGGGGCCTTAGATACGCAGTATTTT. Protein sequence: CASSLLGTGALDTQYF. The V gene is TRBV28, the J gene TRBJ2-3; 10 bases agree with TRBD1. The CDR3 runs 16 residues. In germline, CDR1 is MDHEN, CDR2 SYDVKM. V trimming: 1 base; J trimming: 5 bases; junction bases outside the gene matches: 6.

The chain joins TRBV6-1 to TRBJ1-4; possible D gene TRBD1, 5 bases. The ends were cut back, 5 bases at V and 5 bases at J, with 12 bases in the middle. The CDR3 sequence is 14 residues long. CDR1 is MNHNS and CDR2 is SASEGT in the germline V gene. The CDR3 sequence is CASSPGGLNEKLFF. CDR3 nucleotides: TGTGCCAGCAGTCCGGGGGGTTTGAATGAAAAACTGTTTTTT.

The sample holds a few counts of this clonotype. The chain is built from TRBV6-1 and TRBJ2-7, with TRBD1 as a possible D gene (6 bases). Trimming left V 5 bases short and J 1 base short, with 15 bases between. The CDR3 consists of 15 residues. Germline-derived CDR1 and CDR2 are MNHNS and SASEGT. CDR3 sequence reads: CASSPLSQGSYEQYF. DNA for the CDR3: TGTGCCAGCAGTCCCCTATCACAGGGATCCTACGAGCAGTACTTC.

The chain is built from TRBV20-1 and TRBJ2-5; D unresolved. CDR1 is DFQATT, CDR2 SNEGSKA, per germline (reference sequence). The CDR3 consists of 10 residues. The V end lost 3 bases, the J end lost 5 bases, and 4 bases lay between the germline ends. CDR3 coding DNA: TGCAGTGCTAGCCAGGAGACCCAGTACTTC. It encodes CSASQETQYF.

This clonotype qualifies as medium-sized (0.01 to 0.1%). The rearrangement links TRBV29-1 to TRBJ2-3; a possible D gene is TRBD2 (7 bases). Trimming took 4 bases from V and 2 from J, leaving 10 bases between them. From germline, CDR1 is SQVTM and CDR2 ANQGSEA. This CDR3 is 13 amino acids long. The CDR3 protein is CSVVGGATDTQYF. CDR3 bases: TGCAGCGTTGTGGGGGGGGCCACAGATACGCAGTATTTT.

This clonotype was seen a few times. V gene TRBV7-7 combines with J gene TRBJ2-5; 14 bases are shared with TRBD2. The length of the CDR3 is 17 residues. Germline lookup yields CDR1 SSHAT and CDR2 FNYEAQ (reference sequence). Losses at the gene ends were 1 base for V and 1 base for J; bases not matched to a gene: 2. CDR3 nucleotide sequence: TGTGCCAGCAGCTTAGGGGGACTAGCGGGGGTCCAAGAGACCCAGTACTTC. Its protein product is CASSLGGLAGVQETQYF. The full variable domain, completed using reference TRBV7-7 and TRBJ2-5, is GAGVSQSPRYKVTKRGQDVTLRCDPISSHATLYWYQQALGQGPEFLTYFNYEAQPDKSGLPSDRFSAERPEGSISTLTIQRTEQRDSAMYRCASSLGGLAGVQETQYFGPGTRLLVL.

This clonotype was seen only a few times. The CDR3 sequence: CASSVGQGTDTQYF. The CDR3 coding sequence is TGTGCCAGCAGCGTGGGACAGGGAACAGATACGCAGTATTTT. The V gene is TRBV5-4, the J gene TRBJ2-3; TRBD1 matches at 9 bases. The trim removed 4 bases at V and 3 bases at J, leaving 3 bases unmatched. Germline values: CDR1 SGHNT, CDR2 YYREEE (reference sequence). CDR3 length equals 14 residues.

The rearrangement joins TRBV6-4 to TRBJ2-3; TRBD1 agrees at 7 bases. The CDR3 has 16 amino acids. J lost 0 bases, V lost 3 bases, and 6 bases had no gene match. The germline V gene encodes CDR1 MRHNA and CDR2 SNTAGT. This CDR3 is CASSETRGQSTDTQYF. The DNA of the CDR3 is TGTGCCAGCAGTGAAACACGGGGACAGAGCACAGATACGCAGTATTTT.

V is TRBV9 and J is TRBJ1-3, with 10 bases identical to TRBD1. V lost 0 bases and J lost 3; bases outside the gene matches: 0. This CDR3 is built from 15 residues. Per the germline V gene, CDR1 is SGDLS and CDR2 is YYNGEE. CDR3 sequence: CASSVGTGGGNTIYF. CDR3 bases: TGTGCCAGCAGCGTAGGGACAGGGGGTGGAAACACCATATATTTT.

The V call is TRBV6-2 or TRBV6-3, the J call TRBJ1-3; D not resolved. The length of the CDR3 is 13 residues. Germline CDR1 reads MNHEY; CDR2 reads SVGEGT. V was shortened by 10 bases and J by 0 bases, with 10 bases between the two germline ends. DNA of the CDR3: TGTGCCACTGGACGGAGCTCTGGAAACACCATATATTTT. It translates to CATGRSSGNTIYF.

This rearrangement joins TRBV19 to TRBJ1-2; 9 bases are a match to TRBD1. Germline V gene lookup returns CDR1 LNHDA and CDR2 SQIVND (reference sequence). CDR3 length: 14 residues. Germline trimming cut 4 bases from V and 5 bases from J; bases unmatched to any gene: 5. The CDR3 DNA sequence: TGTGCCAGTAGTAGGGACAGGGCTACGTATGGCTACACCTTC. Protein sequence: CASSRDRATYGYTF.

The rearrangement uses TRBV19 and TRBJ1-4, with a weak D call TRBD1 (5 bases). V was shortened by 4 bases and J by 0 bases, with 12 bases between the two germline ends. Germline V gene data show CDR1 as LNHDA and CDR2 as SQIVND (reference sequence). The CDR3 covers 16 residues. The CDR3 here is CASSSWDPATNEKLFF. In DNA, the CDR3 is TGTGCCAGTAGTAGCTGGGACCCAGCAACTAATGAAAAACTGTTTTTT.

This chain connects TRBV24-1 to TRBJ2-7; D uncertain. Germline loops: CDR1 KGHDR, CDR2 SFDVKD. V was trimmed by 1 base and J by 5 bases, leaving 8 bases between them. This CDR3 has 13 amino acids. The chain's CDR3 is CATSDLLKHEQYF. DNA for the CDR3: TGTGCCACCAGTGATTTATTGAAGCACGAGCAGTACTTC.

The CDR3 loop reads CASLNGGADNEQFF. The CDR3 DNA is TGTGCCAGCCTAAACGGGGGGGCCGACAATGAGCAGTTCTTC. The rearrangement uses TRBV6-1 and TRBJ2-1; TRBD2 matches at 8 bases. V lost 8 bases and J lost 5; bases outside the gene matches: 8. CDR3 length: 14 amino acids. Per the germline V gene, CDR1 is MNHNS and CDR2 is SASEGT.

The chain joins TRBV4-3 to TRBJ2-1; 12 positions agree with TRBD1. Judging by the DNA end, TRBJ2-7 fits better; the J call may be wrong. The CDR3 loop spans 15 amino acids. CDR1 is LGHNA, CDR2 YSLEER, per germline. CDR3 in amino acids: CASSQVGQGAVEQYF. The CDR3 nucleotides are TGCGCCAGCAGCCAAGTGGGACAGGGGGCAGTCGAGCAGTACTTC.

This clonotype was recorded a few times. V usage is TRBV6-1 and J usage is TRBJ2-5; no firm D call. Trimming took off 5 bases at V and 5 bases at J, with 12 bases between the two ends. This CDR3 is 13 amino acids long. Germline CDR1 is MNHNS and CDR2 is SASEGT. The CDR3: CASSPVLWETQYF. CDR3 coding DNA: TGTGCCAGCAGTCCGGTTTTATGGGAGACCCAGTACTTC.